This is a list of T cell receptor beta chains from one sample in a study of follicular helper T cells after annual influenza vaccination. Using immunoSEQ multiplex PCR, the repertoire was profiled, and TCRdb retains in-frame clones only, with some absent. The sample records 7,500 to 10,000 clones, approximately 80% being singletons. The sample was CXCR5+ CD38- circulating T follicular helper cells from blood, taken on the day of influenza vaccination. The receptor set was obtained from an adult who received the influenza vaccine. Both conserved end residues are part of each CDR3. D genes are given only for firm matches. Not all rows give a size; the values are once, few, many and, for expanded clones, a class.

V gene	J gene	clone size	D gene	CDR3 DNA	CDR3 protein
TRBV28	TRBJ2-5	NA	NA	TGTGCCAGCAGCCCTTTACGGGACGTATACCAAGAGACCCAGTACTTC	CASSPLRDVYQETQYF
TRBV7-8	TRBJ2-2	NA	NA	TGTGCCAGCAGTTCGGGCGGAGCGAACACCGGGGAGCTGTTTTTT	CASSSGGANTGELFF
TRBV30	TRBJ1-4	NA	NA	TGTGCCTGGGGGGGGACCGCAACTAATGAAAAACTGTTTTTT	CAWGGTATNEKLFF
TRBV6-1	TRBJ1-4	NA	NA	TGTGCCAGCCGAAAGGGGGGTGAAAAACTGTTTTTT	CASRKGGEKLFF
TRBV30	TRBJ1-5	few	NA	TGTGCCTGGAGTGAAGACAGCAATCAGCCCCAGCATTTT	CAWSEDSNQPQHF
TRBV7-3	TRBJ2-1	NA	NA	TGTGCCAGCAGCTTAGGGACGTCGAATGAGCAGTTCTTC	CASSLGTSNEQFF
TRBV7-9	TRBJ1-2	NA	TRBD1	TGTGCCAGCAGCAACCGAGGACAGGAGTGGAATGGCTACACCTTC	CASSNRGQEWNGYTF
TRBV7-9	TRBJ1-2	NA	TRBD1	TGTGCCAGCAGCTTAAGACCGGGACAGTCTTTAGCTAACTATGGCTGCACCTTC	CASSLRPGQSLANYGCTF
TRBV5-1	TRBJ1-1	NA	NA	TGCGCCACCTCCACGGGGGAGGTTCTTTCTGAAGCTTTCTTT	CATSTGEVLSEAFF
TRBV6-5	TRBJ2-1	NA	NA	TGTGCCAGCATGGCTGCGGGAAGATTCAATGAGCAGTTCTTC	CASMAAGRFNEQFF
TRBV7-2	TRBJ1-1	NA	TRBD1	TGTGCCAGCAGCTTAGGGGGGACAGGGGCCATGAACACTGAAGCTTTCTTT	CASSLGGTGAMNTEAFF
TRBV14	TRBJ1-2	once	TRBD1	TGTGCCAGCAGCCGGGGACAGCTCTATGGCTACACCTTC	CASSRGQLYGYTF
TRBV18	TRBJ1-6	NA	TRBD1	TGTGCCAGCTCACCGGCGACAGGGAACTCACCCCTCCACTTT	CASSPATGNSPLHF
TRBV7-2	TRBJ2-5	NA	TRBD2	TGTGCCAGCAGCCTAAATCCTCCAGGGAGGGGAGAGACCCAGTACTTC	CASSLNPPGRGETQYF
TRBV6-5	TRBJ1-2	NA	NA	TGTGCCAGCAGTTATTCCGACAGAAACTATGGCTACACCTTC	CASSYSDRNYGYTF
TRBV2	TRBJ2-7	NA	NA	TGTGCCAGCAGTGGATCAGGGACCCCCTACGAGCAGTACTTC	CASSGSGTPYEQYF
TRBV6-4	TRBJ2-2	once	NA	TGTGCCAGCAGTGCAGAGGGAACCGGGGAGCTGTTTTTT	CASSAEGTGELFF
TRBV7-9	TRBJ1-2	few	TRBD1	TGTGCCAGCAGCCCCCGGGACAGGGCGTATGGCTACACCTTC	CASSPRDRAYGYTF
TRBV27	TRBJ1-3	NA	NA	TGTGCCAGCAGTCCCGGGCAGTCGGCTGGAAACACCATATATTTT	CASSPGQSAGNTIYF
TRBV7-6	TRBJ2-2	NA	TRBD2	TGTGCCAGCAGCAAAGGCGGGAGGGCCGGGACCGGGGAGCTGTTTTTT	CASSKGGRAGTGELFF
TRBV9	TRBJ1-1	NA	TRBD1	TGTGCCAGCAGCGTCGGACAGGACACTGAAGCTTTCTTT	CASSVGQDTEAFF
TRBV2	TRBJ1-3	NA	NA	TGTGCCAGCAAGGATCAAACTGGAAACACCATATATTTT	CASKDQTGNTIYF
TRBV5-4	TRBJ1-1	NA	TRBD1	TGTGCCAGCAGCACACCACAGGGGGCTGGGACTGAAGCTTTCTTT	CASSTPQGAGTEAFF
TRBV5-1	TRBJ2-7	NA	NA	TGCGCCAGCAGCTTGGATGCGGACTCCAGGCAGTACTTC	CASSLDADSRQYF
TRBV29-1	TRBJ1-3	NA	NA	TGCAGCGTTGAACGGGGGGACTCTGGAAACACCATATATTTT	CSVERGDSGNTIYF
TRBV5-4	TRBJ2-7	NA	TRBD1	TGTGCCAGCAGCTTGGATACAGGGGGCGACCACGAGCAGTACTTC	CASSLDTGGDHEQYF
TRBV6-1	TRBJ2-7	NA	TRBD1	TGTGCCAGCAGTGAAAGGCAGGGGGACGAGCAGTACTTC	CASSERQGDEQYF